The 23 T cell receptor beta chains in this list originate from one sample, sequenced in a study of blood T cell repertoires in COVID-19. Data came from immunoSEQ multiplex PCR; TCRdb stores just in-frame clones and leaves some out. This sample has under 250,000 clones, with roughly 80% found just once. Sequenced sample: peripheral blood. These TCRs come from a woman in her twenties or thirties who had recovered from COVID-19.

The genes are TRBV19 and TRBJ2-7, with 9 bases matching TRBD2. This CDR3 is built from 15 residues. Germline V CDR1 and CDR2: LNHDA, SQIVND (reference sequence). Trimming cost V 2 bases and J 1 base; bases outside gene matches: 3. The CDR3 DNA sequence: TGTGCCAGTAGTATACTAGCGGGACTATCCTACGAGCAGTACTTC. Translated: CASSILAGLSYEQYF.

This clone was recorded only once. In nucleotides, the CDR3 is TGTGCCAGCAGCCCAGGACAGGCAGATACGCAGTATTTT. This translates into CASSPGQADTQYF. This chain connects TRBV5-6 to TRBJ2-3; 7 bases align to TRBD1. Trimming removed 4 bases from V and 4 bases from J; junction bases left unmatched: 3. The CDR3 consists of 13 residues. The germline V gene encodes CDR1 SGHDT and CDR2 YYEEEE.

The chain has TRBV5-1 and TRBJ2-2, with 8 bases fitting TRBD1. Trimming took 4 bases from V and 7 from J; bases not matched to a gene: 12. The CDR3 spans 16 residues. Germline CDR1 is SGHRS and CDR2 is YFSETQ. Here the CDR3 reads CASSPRAGGAGGELFF. CDR3 in DNA: TGCGCCAGCAGCCCGAGGGCAGGGGGCGCGGGCGGGGAGCTGTTTTTT.

V gene TRBV5-1 combines with J gene TRBJ2-7, with a tentative D call TRBD1 (5 bases). Between the trimmed V and J ends, which lost 0 bases and 4 bases, there was a span of 14 bases. The germline V gene encodes CDR1 SGHRS and CDR2 YFSETQ. There are 15 residues in the CDR3. The CDR3 DNA reads as TGCGCCAGCAGCTTGGTAGCAGGGCCCGAGTACGAGCAGTACTTC. Translated, it gives CASSLVAGPEYEQYF. Supplemented by reference TRBV5-1 and TRBJ2-7, the full variable domain reads KAGVTQTPRYLIKTRGQQVTLSCSPISGHRSVSWYQQTPGQGLQFLFEYFSETQRNKGNFPGRFSGRQFSNSRSEMNVSTLELGDSALYLCASSLVAGPEYEQYFGPGTRLTVT.

This chain uses TRBV5-1 with TRBJ1-1, with 7 bases identical to TRBD1. The CDR3 contains 14 residues. J lost 1 base, V lost 4 bases, and 4 bases had no gene match. The germline CDR1 and CDR2 sequences are SGHRS and YFSETQ. CDR3 sequence: CASSQRTGNTEAFF. The CDR3 bases are TGCGCCAGCAGCCAAAGGACAGGGAACACTGAAGCTTTCTTT.

The rearrangement links TRBV2 to TRBJ2-7; TRBD1 matches at 10 bases. Trimming took 5 bases from V and 7 from J; bases not matched to a gene: 2. Germline V gives CDR1 SNHLY, CDR2 FYNNEI. The CDR3 is made up of 12 amino acids. DNA of the CDR3: TGTGCCAGCAGTAAGGGACAGGGGGAGCAGTACTTC. It is translated as CASSKGQGEQYF.

This clone was picked up a small number of times. CDR3 in amino acids: CASSLWGGPYNEQFF. The DNA for the CDR3 is TGTGCCAGCAGTTTATGGGGGGGGCCTTACAATGAGCAGTTCTTC. V is TRBV27 and J is TRBJ2-1; D may be TRBD2 (7 bases). CDR3 length equals 15 residues. CDR1 and CDR2 from the germline V gene are MNHEY and SMNVEV (reference sequence). V was clipped by 1 base and J by 4 bases, with 11 bases between them.

This chain links TRBV13 with TRBJ2-1, with D possibly TRBD2 on 6 matching bases. Germline loops: CDR1 PRHDT, CDR2 FYEKMQ (reference sequence). CDR3 length: 15 amino acids. The V end lost 5 bases, the J end lost 0 bases, and 11 bases lay between the germline ends. The CDR3 DNA is TGTGCCAGCAGCCCGGCGGGATTCTCCTACAATGAGCAGTTCTTC. Amino acid sequence: CASSPAGFSYNEQFF.

J is TRBJ2-7 and V is TRBV10-3; TRBD1 matches 9 bases. V lost 0 bases to trimming and J lost 5 bases; unmatched junction nucleotides: 5. The CDR3 consists of 15 residues. Germline V lookup: CDR1 ENHRY, CDR2 SYGVKD. CDR3 residues: CAISESGTGNNEQYF. Written as DNA, the CDR3 is TGTGCCATCAGTGAGTCCGGGACAGGGAACAACGAGCAGTACTTC.

This clone was observed a handful of times. The chain combines TRBV10-3 with TRBJ2-7, with 8 bases that match TRBD1. V gave up 5 bases and J gave up 7 bases; unmatched junction bases: 25. CDR1 and CDR2 (germline): ENHRY, SYGVKD. CDR3 length: 19 amino acids. CDR3 protein: CAISQGQGSLGTFSGEQYF. The CDR3 DNA follows: TGTGCCATCAGTCAAGGACAGGGAAGCTTAGGGACTTTCTCTGGAGAGCAGTACTTC.

The chain couples TRBV7-9 to TRBJ2-7; 9 bases line up with TRBD2. Germline CDR1 reads SEHNR; CDR2 reads FQNEAQ (reference sequence). The CDR3 is 14 amino acids. V gave up 7 bases and J gave up 4 bases; unmatched junction bases: 8. The CDR3 sequence: CASTPGSGRYEQYF. CDR3 DNA: TGTGCCAGCACTCCCGGTAGCGGGAGATACGAGCAGTACTTC.

The chain employs TRBV3-1 (or the pseudogene TRBV3-2) and TRBJ1-2, with 9 bases matching TRBD1. Germline trimming cut 1 base from V and 10 bases from J; bases unmatched to any gene: 7. CDR3 length: 14 residues. Per the germline V gene, CDR1 is LGHDT and CDR2 is YNNKEL (reference sequence). The CDR3 spells CASSQGGTGYSYTF. CDR3 sequence (DNA): TGTGCCAGCAGCCAAGGGGGGACAGGGTACTCCTACACCTTC.

The chain employs TRBV11-2 and TRBJ1-1, with TRBD1 matching 7 bases. Germline values: CDR1 SGHAT, CDR2 FQNNGV. V dropped 2 bases and J dropped 2; count of bases not matched to a gene: 5. The CDR3 is 15 residues long. CDR3 bases: TGTGCCAGCAGCTTATTTCAGGGGGTAAACACTGAAGCTTTCTTT. Encoded protein: CASSLFQGVNTEAFF.

The CDR3 region has the DNA TGTGCCAGCAGTGAACCAACCATCCCTAGCGGAAGAGGTACCGGGGAGCTGTTTTTT. Translated: CASSEPTIPSGRGTGELFF. The gene calls are TRBV2 and TRBJ2-2; TRBD2 aligns across 7 bases. The ends lost 2 bases at V and 5 bases at J; junction bases unmatched: 17. This CDR3 is built from 19 residues. Looked up from germline, CDR1 is SNHLY and CDR2 is FYNNEI.

Only a few counts were recorded for this clone. The chain couples TRBV20-1 to TRBJ2-7; 7 positions agree with TRBD2. The CDR3 extends over 14 amino acids. V shed 3 bases and J 2 bases; nucleotides not matched to a gene: 7. Germline loops: CDR1 DFQATT, CDR2 SNEGSKA (reference sequence). In DNA form, the CDR3 reads TGCAGTGCTAGTGGCGGCGGGAGTGCCTACGAGCAGTACTTC. Encoded protein: CSASGGGSAYEQYF.

V and J are TRBV12-3 or TRBV12-4 and TRBJ1-1, with D perhaps matching TRBD1 (5 bases). The CDR3 runs 13 residues. Trimming cost V 3 bases and J 1 base, with 6 bases left between them. The CDR3 spells CASSFTGNTEAFF. CDR3 DNA sequence: TGTGCCAGCAGTTTTACAGGGAACACTGAAGCTTTCTTT.

The chain has TRBV3-1 (or the pseudogene TRBV3-2) and TRBJ2-2; tentatively, D is TRBD1 (7 bases). The germline V gene encodes CDR1 LGHDT and CDR2 YNNKEL (reference sequence). The CDR3 is made up of 14 amino acids. The V and J ends lost 7 bases and 7 bases respectively, with 16 bases between them. CDR3 region: CASITTGRSGELFF. As DNA, the CDR3 is TGTGCCAGCATCACGACAGGGAGGAGCGGGGAGCTGTTTTTT.

A remark on this clone: Different DNA sequences within this sample yield the same CDR3. This sequence joins TRBV27 and TRBJ2-7; D may be TRBD2 (5 bases). With 2 bases removed from V and 2 bases from J, the gap between germline ends came to 10 bases. This CDR3 has 14 residues. Germline values: CDR1 MNHEY, CDR2 SMNVEV (reference sequence). The CDR3 region has the DNA TGTGCCAGCAGTTTAAGTCGAGGGCCCTACGAGCAGTACTTC. Its protein is CASSLSRGPYEQYF.

The chain uses TRBV13 and TRBJ2-3; 8 bases agree with TRBD2. The J segment lost 2 bases and the V segment lost 4 bases, leaving 2 bases of the junction unmatched. This CDR3 comprises 14 residues. From germline, CDR1 is PRHDT and CDR2 FYEKMQ (reference sequence). CDR3 in amino acids: CASSSGLATDTQYF. DNA for the CDR3: TGTGCCAGCAGCTCCGGACTAGCCACAGATACGCAGTATTTT.

The chain carries TRBV24-1 and TRBJ1-1; D might be TRBD1 (5 bases). Trimming left V 5 bases short and J 1 base short, with 7 bases between. CDR1 is KGHDR, CDR2 SFDVKD, per germline. The CDR3 covers 13 residues. CDR3 coding DNA: TGTGCCACCAGTGCCAGGGAGAACACTGAAGCTTTCTTT. Residues: CATSARENTEAFF.

The chain recombines TRBV12-5 with TRBJ2-3; D remains unclear. CDR3 size: 11 residues. From germline, CDR1 is LGHNT and CDR2 FRNRAP. CDR3 DNA sequence: TGTGTATCAAAGGAGACAGATACGCAGTATTTT. As protein: CVSKETDTQYF.

The genes are TRBV23-1 and TRBJ1-1; D might be TRBD1 (5 bases). TRBV23-1 is treated as an ORF (open reading frame) with a function not yet certain. The ends were cut back, 3 bases at V and 5 bases at J, with 19 bases in the middle. There are 16 residues in the CDR3. Here the CDR3 reads CASSQLGGGLRTEAFF. The DNA of the CDR3 is TGCGCCAGCAGTCAGCTTGGCGGGGGTTTGAGGACTGAAGCTTTCTTT.

The chain carries TRBV6-5 and TRBJ2-2; D is perhaps TRBD1 (6 bases). V was cut by 6 bases and J by 2 bases, with 7 bases left in between. The CDR3 covers 13 residues. Germline V lookup: CDR1 MNHEY, CDR2 SVGAGI. For the CDR3, the DNA is TGTGCCAGCAGGGGGGCCAACACCGGGGAGCTGTTTTTT. It yields the protein CASRGANTGELFF.